What follows is one T cell receptor beta chain and its context. Its antigen is not known. V was trimmed by 6 bases and J by 5 bases, leaving 4 bases between them. Germline lookup yields CDR1 MDHEN and CDR2 SYDVKM. The CDR3 runs 11 residues. The sample comes from a study of T cell responses to AZD1222 COVID-19 vaccine. Findings of the study overall: Across spike, vaccine-associated CD4 TCRs were found, dominant at 160-218 and 743-854.

Sequenced by immunoSEQ multiplex PCR; TCRdb stores in-frame clones only, minus some. The table has just over 15,000 clones, about 85% seen once; the top ten hold 2.9%. Second-dose recipients at about 4 or about 12 weeks were treated as one pooled group. The V call is TRBV28, the J call TRBJ1-4, with no clear D. The clonotype was recovered from an adult who received the AZD1222 COVID-19 vaccine. This material consisted of peripheral blood, taken 28 days after the second AZD1222 dose. CDR3: CASSLNEKLFF. The CDR3 DNA sequence: TGTGCCAGCAGCCTAAATGAAAAACTGTTTTTT.